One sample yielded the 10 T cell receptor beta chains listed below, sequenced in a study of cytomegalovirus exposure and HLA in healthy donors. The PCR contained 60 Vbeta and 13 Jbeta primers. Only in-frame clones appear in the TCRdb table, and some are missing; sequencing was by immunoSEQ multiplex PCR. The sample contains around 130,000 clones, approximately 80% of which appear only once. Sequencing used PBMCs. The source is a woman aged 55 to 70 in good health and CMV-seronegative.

Written as DNA, the CDR3 is TGCGCCAGCAGCCAGGACAGGGGGCCTTACGAGCAGTACTTC. Translated, it gives CASSQDRGPYEQYF. The gene calls are TRBV4-1 and TRBJ2-7; 11 positions agree with TRBD1. J was trimmed by 4 bases and V by 3 bases; bases with no gene match: 2. The germline gives CDR1 MGHRA, CDR2 YSYEKL. The CDR3 has 14 amino acids.

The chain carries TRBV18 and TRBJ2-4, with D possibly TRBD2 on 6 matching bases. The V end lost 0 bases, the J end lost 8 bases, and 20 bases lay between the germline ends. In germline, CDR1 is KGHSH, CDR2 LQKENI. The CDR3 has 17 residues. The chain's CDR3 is CASSPPGSRAGLYIQYF. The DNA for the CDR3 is TGTGCCAGCTCACCACCGGGGAGCCGGGCGGGGTTATACATTCAGTACTTC.

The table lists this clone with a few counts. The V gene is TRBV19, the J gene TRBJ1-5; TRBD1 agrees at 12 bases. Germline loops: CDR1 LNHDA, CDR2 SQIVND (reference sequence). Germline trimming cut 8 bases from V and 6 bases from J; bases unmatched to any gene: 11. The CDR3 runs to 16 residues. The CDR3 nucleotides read TGTGCCAGTGGGGACAGGGGGCTTATAGTTGGTCAGCCCCAGCATTTT. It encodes CASGDRGLIVGQPQHF.

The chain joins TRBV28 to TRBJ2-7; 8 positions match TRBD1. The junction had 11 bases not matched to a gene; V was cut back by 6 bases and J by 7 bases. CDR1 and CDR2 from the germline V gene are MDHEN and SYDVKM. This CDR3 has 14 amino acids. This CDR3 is CASRQDREVREQYF. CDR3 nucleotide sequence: TGTGCCAGCAGACAGGACAGGGAAGTTCGAGAGCAGTACTTC.

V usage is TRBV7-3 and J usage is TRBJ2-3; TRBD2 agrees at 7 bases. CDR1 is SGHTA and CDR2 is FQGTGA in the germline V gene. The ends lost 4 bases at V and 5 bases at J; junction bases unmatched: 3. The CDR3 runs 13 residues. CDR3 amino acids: CASSWGGVDTQYF. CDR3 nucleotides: TGTGCCAGCAGCTGGGGGGGTGTAGATACGCAGTATTTT. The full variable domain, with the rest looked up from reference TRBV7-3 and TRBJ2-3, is GAGVSQTPSNKVTEKGKYVELRCDPISGHTALYWYRQSLGQGPEFLIYFQGTGAADDSGLPNDRFFAVRPEGSVSTLKIQRTERGDSAVYLCASSWGGVDTQYFGPGTRLTVL.

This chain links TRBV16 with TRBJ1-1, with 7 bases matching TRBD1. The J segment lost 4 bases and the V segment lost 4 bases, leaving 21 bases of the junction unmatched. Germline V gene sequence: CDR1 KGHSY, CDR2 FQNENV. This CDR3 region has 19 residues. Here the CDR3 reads CASSPLLGQAMSRSTEAFF. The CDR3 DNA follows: TGTGCCAGCAGCCCCCTACTCGGACAGGCCATGTCGCGTAGCACTGAAGCTTTCTTT.

CDR3 bases: TGTGCCAGCAGTGGAACGACAGTGTCCTACGAGCAGTACTTC. Translated: CASSGTTVSYEQYF. The rearrangement links TRBV27 to TRBJ2-7; tentative D call: TRBD1 (5 bases). Germline V gene lookup returns CDR1 MNHEY and CDR2 SMNVEV (reference sequence). The CDR3 loop spans 14 amino acids. V was shortened by 5 bases and J by 1 base, with 12 bases between the two germline ends.

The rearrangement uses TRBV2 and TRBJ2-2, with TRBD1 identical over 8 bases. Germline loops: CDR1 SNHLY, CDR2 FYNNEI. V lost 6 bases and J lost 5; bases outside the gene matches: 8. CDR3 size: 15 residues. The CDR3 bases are TGTGCCAGCAGAAGACAGGGGTCAGAAACCGGGGAGCTGTTTTTT. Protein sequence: CASRRQGSETGELFF.

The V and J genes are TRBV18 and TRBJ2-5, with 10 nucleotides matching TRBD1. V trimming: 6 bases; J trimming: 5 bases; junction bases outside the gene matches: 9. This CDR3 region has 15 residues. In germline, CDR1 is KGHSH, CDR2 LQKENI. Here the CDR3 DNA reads TGTGCCAGCTCTCTCGGACAGGGGGTACGGGAGACCCAGTACTTC. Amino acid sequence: CASSLGQGVRETQYF.

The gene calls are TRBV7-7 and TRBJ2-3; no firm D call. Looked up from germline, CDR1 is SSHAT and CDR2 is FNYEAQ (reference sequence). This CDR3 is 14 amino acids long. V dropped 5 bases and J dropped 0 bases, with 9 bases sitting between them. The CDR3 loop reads CASSPITSTDTQYF. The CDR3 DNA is TGTGCCAGCAGCCCCATAACTAGCACAGATACGCAGTATTTT.